Below are 25 T cell receptor beta chains sequenced from a single sample in a study of blood T cell repertoires in COVID-19. This table comes from immunoSEQ multiplex PCR, and its TCRdb copy is limited to in-frame clones, with some not included. The table records 250,000 to 300,000 clones, around 85% of them present only once. The specimen was PBMCs or T cells enriched from blood (not recorded which). All receptors come from a woman between 45 and 60 years old who had recovered from COVID-19.

The chain has TRBV7-6 and TRBJ1-5; D may be TRBD1 (5 bases). The V end was cut by 1 base, the J end by 7 bases, with 8 bases between. This CDR3 comprises 13 residues. CDR1 SGHVS and CDR2 FNYEAQ come from the germline V gene. In DNA, the CDR3 is TGTGCCAGCAGCTTAGAGGAGGGGCAGCCCCAGCATTTT. Its translation: CASSLEEGQPQHF.

This clone was seen a few times. The chain couples TRBV19 to TRBJ2-7, with 8 nucleotides matching TRBD2. The length of the CDR3 is 15 residues. The V gene end was trimmed by 5 bases and the J gene end by 4 bases; junction bases not matched to a gene: 10. Germline V lookup: CDR1 LNHDA, CDR2 SQIVND (reference sequence). The CDR3 loop is CASSGIAGLRYEQYF. CDR3 bases: TGTGCCAGTAGTGGGATAGCGGGACTAAGATACGAGCAGTACTTC. Drawing the rest from reference TRBV19 and TRBJ2-7, the complete variable domain is DGGITQSPKYLFRKEGQNVTLSCEQNLNHDAMYWYRQDPGQGLRLIYYSQIVNDFQKGDIAEGYSVSREKKESFPLTVTSAQKNPTAFYLCASSGIAGLRYEQYFGPGTRLTVT.

The chain uses TRBV28 and TRBJ2-3; 12 bases are a match to TRBD2. The CDR3 spans 16 residues. Unmatched junction bases numbered 9, after V lost 8 bases and J lost 3 bases. Germline CDR1 and CDR2: MDHEN and SYDVKM. The CDR3 DNA follows: TGTGCCAGCCCCCCTAGGACTAGCGGGGTAACAGATACGCAGTATTTT. It translates to CASPPRTSGVTDTQYF.

This chain links TRBV28 with TRBJ1-1; 10 nucleotides align to TRBD1. Germline CDR1 and CDR2: MDHEN and SYDVKM. The junction had 5 bases not matched to a gene; V was cut back by 6 bases and J by 1 base. This CDR3 is 15 amino acids long. CDR3 residues: CASSHRDRGNTEAFF. In DNA form, the CDR3 reads TGTGCCAGCAGCCACCGGGACAGGGGGAACACTGAAGCTTTCTTT.

This clone occurred a few times. This chain uses TRBV10-3 with TRBJ2-7, with D possibly matching TRBD2 (6 bases). From germline, CDR1 is ENHRY and CDR2 SYGVKD. Trimming pared 4 bases from V and 5 bases from J, leaving 9 bases between. The CDR3 length is 12 residues. CDR3 region: CAISVTGDEQYF. CDR3 coding DNA: TGTGCCATCAGTGTGACGGGGGACGAGCAGTACTTC.

This chain connects TRBV18 to TRBJ2-3; D gene uncertain. This CDR3 has 15 amino acids. V was cut by 2 bases and J by 3 bases, with 12 bases left in between. The germline V gene encodes CDR1 KGHSH and CDR2 LQKENI. As DNA, the CDR3 is TGTGCCAGCTCACCAATACTCTCCCCAACAGATACGCAGTATTTT. The encoded protein is CASSPILSPTDTQYF.

This chain joins TRBV5-1 and TRBJ2-1, with D tentatively TRBD2 (6 bases). Germline V gene sequence: CDR1 SGHRS, CDR2 YFSETQ. The CDR3 runs 15 residues. V lost 4 bases and J lost 1, with 12 bases in between. For the CDR3, the DNA is TGCGCCAGCAGCCCGGCTGGGACTTCCTACAATGAGCAGTTCTTC. It translates to CASSPAGTSYNEQFF. Using reference TRBV5-1 and TRBJ2-1 for the parts outside the CDR3, the full variable domain is KAGVTQTPRYLIKTRGQQVTLSCSPISGHRSVSWYQQTPGQGLQFLFEYFSETQRNKGNFPGRFSGRQFSNSRSEMNVSTLELGDSALYLCASSPAGTSYNEQFFGPGTRLTVL.

This clone was counted between two and nine times. The rearrangement links TRBV5-1 to TRBJ2-7, with 7 bases aligning to TRBD1. Germline-derived CDR1 and CDR2 are SGHRS and YFSETQ. The CDR3 length is 14 residues. After removal of 4 bases from V and 3 bases from J, the junction contained 7 bases not matched to a gene. CDR3 nucleotides: TGCGCCAGCAGCCGCGACGGACAGGTCTACGAGCAGTACTTC. This translates into CASSRDGQVYEQYF.

V and J are TRBV7-9 and TRBJ1-6; tentative D call: TRBD1 (6 bases). In germline, CDR1 is SEHNR, CDR2 FQNEAQ (reference sequence). The CDR3 is 17 residues long. Between the trimmed V and J ends, which lost 5 bases and 7 bases, there was a span of 21 bases. CDR3: CASSPTHHRDGNSPLHF. The CDR3 DNA reads as TGTGCCAGCAGCCCGACTCACCACAGGGACGGCAATTCACCCCTCCACTTT.

This clone was observed once. This rearrangement joins TRBV13 to TRBJ1-1, with no clear D. V lost 5 bases, J lost 6 bases, and 13 bases lay in between. The CDR3 runs to 13 residues. Germline V gene lookup returns CDR1 PRHDT and CDR2 FYEKMQ (reference sequence). The CDR3 reads CASSQRLLSEAFF. DNA of the CDR3: TGTGCCAGCAGCCAAAGACTGTTATCTGAAGCTTTCTTT.

The V call is TRBV28, the J call TRBJ1-1; D ambiguous. V was shortened by 2 bases and J by 4 bases, with 8 bases between the two germline ends. The germline CDR1 and CDR2 sequences are MDHEN and SYDVKM. The CDR3 has 13 amino acids. CDR3 bases: TGTGCCAGCAGTTTAATGGTCAGCACTGAAGCTTTCTTT. Translation: CASSLMVSTEAFF.

CDR3 nucleotide sequence: TGTGCCAGCATTTCCGCGGAAGAGACCCAGTACTTC. It is translated as CASISAEETQYF. The chain joins TRBV28 to TRBJ2-5; D is unresolved. V lost 7 bases to trimming and J lost 3 bases, with 9 bases between them. This CDR3 contains 12 residues. Germline V gene sequence: CDR1 MDHEN, CDR2 SYDVKM.

This chain connects TRBV2 to TRBJ1-6, with D perhaps matching TRBD1 (6 bases). The CDR3 is 15 amino acids. Germline V gene lookup returns CDR1 SNHLY and CDR2 FYNNEI. Between the trimmed V and J ends, which lost 5 bases and 7 bases, there was a span of 15 bases. CDR3: CASSPVGQINSPLHF. The CDR3 region has the DNA TGTGCCAGCAGTCCGGTTGGACAGATAAATTCACCCCTCCACTTT.

The rearrangement uses TRBV28 and TRBJ1-3; 9 bases are shared with TRBD1. After removal of 9 bases from V and 2 bases from J, the junction contained 17 bases not matched to a gene. Germline loops: CDR1 MDHEN, CDR2 SYDVKM. The CDR3 extends over 18 amino acids. For the CDR3, the DNA is TGTGCCAGTTTAGCGCGCTCGGGCACAGGGGGCGCTGGAAACACCATATATTTT. This encodes CASLARSGTGGAGNTIYF.

The V and J genes are TRBV18 and TRBJ2-5; 8 bases line up with TRBD1. The CDR3 totals 13 residues. CDR1 is KGHSH, CDR2 LQKENI, per germline. Trimming cost V 5 bases and J 4 bases; bases outside gene matches: 3. The CDR3 loop reads CASSIQGGETQYF. CDR3 DNA: TGTGCCAGCTCAATACAGGGGGGAGAGACCCAGTACTTC.

This clone was detected only once. The J gene is TRBJ1-2, the V gene TRBV2, with D perhaps TRBD1 (6 bases). V gave up 4 bases and J gave up 3 bases, with 15 bases separating them. The germline CDR1 and CDR2 sequences are SNHLY and FYNNEI. The CDR3 extends over 15 amino acids. CDR3 amino acids: CASSVGGGRDYGYTF. As DNA, the CDR3 is TGTGCCAGCAGTGTTGGGGGGGGCAGAGACTATGGCTACACCTTC.

The chain uses TRBV15 and TRBJ1-5; D is possibly TRBD1 (6 bases). Per germline, CDR1 LNHNV and CDR2 YYDKDF (reference sequence). The CDR3 consists of 14 residues. V shed 5 bases and J shed 1 base, with 9 bases lying between them. In nucleotides, the CDR3 is TGTGCCACCAGCCTACAGGGAAGCAATCAGCCCCAGCATTTT. It translates to CATSLQGSNQPQHF.

The sample holds a few counts of this clone. The chain uses TRBV5-1 and TRBJ2-6, with D possibly TRBD1 on 6 matching bases. CDR3 size: 23 residues. Germline V gene sequence: CDR1 SGHRS, CDR2 YFSETQ. Trimming removed 0 bases at V and 0 bases at J, with 28 bases between. CDR3 DNA: TGCGCCAGCAGCTTGGTACCCCGCCTGACAGGATTAACTACCTTCTCTGGGGCCAACGTCCTGACTTTC. Its translation is CASSLVPRLTGLTTFSGANVLTF.

This clone was seen a few times. This chain connects TRBV28 to TRBJ2-3; 9 nucleotides line up with TRBD2. With V trimmed by 6 bases and J by 2 bases, 3 bases remained unmatched. The germline V gene encodes CDR1 MDHEN and CDR2 SYDVKM. The CDR3 covers 14 residues. The CDR3 loop is CASSIAGVTDTQYF. The CDR3 DNA is TGTGCCAGCAGCATAGCGGGAGTCACAGATACGCAGTATTTT.

This chain connects TRBV3-1 (or the pseudogene TRBV3-2) to TRBJ2-1; D call uncertain. V was cut by 3 bases and J by 10 bases, with 13 bases left in between. CDR3 size: 13 residues. The germline CDR1 and CDR2 sequences are LGHDT and YNNKEL (reference sequence). CDR3 residues: CASSQMVAQEQFF. CDR3 coding DNA: TGTGCCAGCAGCCAGATGGTCGCCCAGGAGCAGTTCTTC.

V is TRBV19 and J is TRBJ2-7, with TRBD1 identical over 7 bases. Unmatched junction bases numbered 8, after V lost 5 bases and J lost 4 bases. The CDR3 is 14 residues long. Germline V lookup: CDR1 LNHDA, CDR2 SQIVND (reference sequence). The CDR3 protein is CASSLPGQRYEQYF. The CDR3 DNA reads TGTGCCAGTAGTCTACCGGGACAGAGATACGAGCAGTACTTC.

This chain uses TRBV27 with TRBJ1-5; D unclear. Germline V gene data show CDR1 as MNHEY and CDR2 as SMNVEV (reference sequence). The CDR3 is 14 residues long. V was pared by 2 bases and J by 7 bases, with 12 bases between. The DNA for the CDR3 is TGTGCCAGCAGTTTAGCGGGGTCACCGCAGCCCCAGCATTTT. Encoded protein: CASSLAGSPQPQHF.

The gene calls are TRBV27 and TRBJ1-2; maybe TRBD1 (5 bases). The CDR3 runs to 15 residues. Germline loops: CDR1 MNHEY, CDR2 SMNVEV (reference sequence). V was trimmed by 5 bases and J by 4 bases, leaving 17 bases between them. This CDR3 reads CASSRVPDTPYGYTF. DNA for the CDR3: TGTGCCAGCAGTAGAGTCCCGGACACCCCCTATGGCTACACCTTC.

The chain uses TRBV7-3 and TRBJ2-1, with D perhaps TRBD2 (5 bases). The CDR3 sequence is 16 residues long. Between the trimmed V and J ends, which lost 0 bases and 2 bases, there was a span of 11 bases. The V gene's germline CDR1 is SGHTA and CDR2 FQGTGA. The CDR3 bases are TGTGCCAGCAGCTTAACTCTGGAGGCCCCCTACAATGAGCAGTTCTTC. It is translated as CASSLTLEAPYNEQFF.

Notes on this clone: One end of the junction does not line up with germline, which may come from a read error. V gene TRBV7-7 combines with J gene TRBJ2-3; 8 bases fit TRBD1. The CDR3 sequence is 13 residues long. Germline loops: CDR1 SSHAT, CDR2 FNYEAQ (reference sequence). DNA of the CDR3: TGTGCTAGCAGCTTAGACAGGGGAGATACGCAGTATTTT. It yields the protein CASSLDRGDTQYF.